The clone carrying this T cell receptor beta chain was observed at least ten times. TCRdb re-derived calls from the RT-PCR reads in MiXCR, one entry per CDR3 protein. The data contain almost 700,000 distinct CDR3 sequences, 12% to 15% of them singletons. There are 11 residues in the CDR3. Germline lookup yields CDR1 DFQATT and CDR2 SNEGSKA (reference sequence). This chain joins TRBV20-1 and TRBJ2-3; D unresolved. Material: memory CD4+ T cells from blood. This sequence was found in a female donor in good health, serving as a healthy control. Here the CDR3 reads CSPEIADTQYF. The CDR3 bases are TGCAGCCCGGAAATCGCAGATACGCAGTATTTT.